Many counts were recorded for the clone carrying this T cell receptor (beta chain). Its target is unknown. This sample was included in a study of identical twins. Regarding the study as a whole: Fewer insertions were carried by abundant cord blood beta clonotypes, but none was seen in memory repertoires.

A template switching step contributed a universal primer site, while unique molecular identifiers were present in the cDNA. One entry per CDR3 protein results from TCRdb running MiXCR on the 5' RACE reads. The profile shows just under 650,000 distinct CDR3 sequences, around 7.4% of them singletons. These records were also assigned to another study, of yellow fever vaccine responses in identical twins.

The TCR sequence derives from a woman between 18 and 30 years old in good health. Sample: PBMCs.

The CDR3 coding sequence is TGCGCCAGCAGCTCGGGGGGTACCTACAATGAGCAGTTCTTC. Its translation is CASSSGGTYNEQFF. This chain connects TRBV5-1 to TRBJ2-1; 7 bases map to TRBD2. The J segment lost 2 bases and the V segment lost 3 bases, leaving 2 bases of the junction unmatched. This CDR3 region has 14 residues. The germline gives CDR1 SGHRS, CDR2 YFSETQ.